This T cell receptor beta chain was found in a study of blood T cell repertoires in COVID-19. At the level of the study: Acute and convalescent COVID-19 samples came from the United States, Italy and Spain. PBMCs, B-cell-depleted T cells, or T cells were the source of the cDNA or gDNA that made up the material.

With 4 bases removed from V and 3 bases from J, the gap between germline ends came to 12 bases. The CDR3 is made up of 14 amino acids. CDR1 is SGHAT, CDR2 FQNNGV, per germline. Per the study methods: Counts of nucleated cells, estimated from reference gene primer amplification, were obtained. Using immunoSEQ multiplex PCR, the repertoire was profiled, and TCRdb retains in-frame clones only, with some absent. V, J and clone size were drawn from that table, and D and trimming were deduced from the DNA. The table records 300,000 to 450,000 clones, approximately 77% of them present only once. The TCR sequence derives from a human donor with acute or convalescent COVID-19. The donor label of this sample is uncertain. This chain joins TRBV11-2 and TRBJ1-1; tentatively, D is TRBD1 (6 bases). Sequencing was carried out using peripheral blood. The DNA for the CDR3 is TGTGCCAGCAGCTCGCAGGGGATATACACTGAAGCTTTCTTT. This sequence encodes CASSSQGIYTEAFF. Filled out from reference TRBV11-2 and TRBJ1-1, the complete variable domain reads EAGVAQSPRYKIIEKRQSVAFWCNPISGHATLYWYQQILGQGPKLLIQFQNNGVVDDSQLPKDRFSAERLKGVDSTLKIQPAKLEDSAVYLCASSSQGIYTEAFFGQGTRLTVV.